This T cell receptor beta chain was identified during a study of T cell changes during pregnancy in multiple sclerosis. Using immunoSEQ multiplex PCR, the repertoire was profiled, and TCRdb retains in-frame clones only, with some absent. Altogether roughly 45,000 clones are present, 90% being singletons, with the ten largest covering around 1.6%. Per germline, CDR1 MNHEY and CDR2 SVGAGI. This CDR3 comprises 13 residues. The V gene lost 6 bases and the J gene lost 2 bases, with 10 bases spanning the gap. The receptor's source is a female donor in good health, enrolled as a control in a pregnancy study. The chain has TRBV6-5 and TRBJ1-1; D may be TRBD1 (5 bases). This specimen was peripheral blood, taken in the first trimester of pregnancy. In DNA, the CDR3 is TGTGCCAGCAGCCGGGGGATTAACACTGAAGCTTTCTTT. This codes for CASSRGINTEAFF.